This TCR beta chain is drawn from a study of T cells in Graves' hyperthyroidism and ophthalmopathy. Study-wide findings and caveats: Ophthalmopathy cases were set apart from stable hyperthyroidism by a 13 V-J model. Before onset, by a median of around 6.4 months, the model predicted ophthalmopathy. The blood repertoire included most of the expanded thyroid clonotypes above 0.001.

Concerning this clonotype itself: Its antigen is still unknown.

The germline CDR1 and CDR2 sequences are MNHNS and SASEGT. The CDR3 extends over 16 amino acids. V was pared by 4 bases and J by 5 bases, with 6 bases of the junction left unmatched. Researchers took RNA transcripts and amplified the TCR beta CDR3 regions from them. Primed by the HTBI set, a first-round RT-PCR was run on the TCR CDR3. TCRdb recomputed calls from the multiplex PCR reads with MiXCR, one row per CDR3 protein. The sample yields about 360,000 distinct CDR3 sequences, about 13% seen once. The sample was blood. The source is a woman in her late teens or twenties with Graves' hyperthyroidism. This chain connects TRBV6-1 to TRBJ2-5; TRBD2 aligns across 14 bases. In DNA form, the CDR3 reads TGTGCCAGCAGTGGACTAGCGGGGGGGGCGGTGGAGACCCAGTACTTC. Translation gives CASSGLAGGAVETQYF.